The clone carrying this T cell receptor beta chain showed up just a few times. Its target is unknown. These data originate in a study of early T cells in non-severe SARS-CoV-2 infection. The CDR3 loop spans 16 amino acids. The ends were cut back, 7 bases at V and 0 bases at J, with 19 bases in the middle. Study conclusions and caveats: Sequences matched to VDJdb favored anti-spike CD8 responses, while private and CD4 specificities were missed.

Unique molecular identifiers were affixed to single, distinct cDNA molecules. TCRdb reanalysed the 5' RACE reads using MiXCR and keeps one entry per CDR3 protein. The sample holds approximately 77,000 distinct CDR3 sequences; about 16% are singletons and the top ten take 9% to 15%. Material for sequencing was whole blood. This sequence originates from an adult who was a healthcare worker with PCR-confirmed SARS-CoV-2 infection or an uninfected control (not recorded which). V usage is TRBV12-3 or TRBV12-4 and J usage is TRBJ2-7; D possibly corresponds to TRBD2 (6 bases). The CDR3 nucleotides read TGTGCCAGCACCCAAGAGGCGGGACTCCCCTCCTACGAGCAGTACTTC. Translation gives CASTQEAGLPSYEQYF.